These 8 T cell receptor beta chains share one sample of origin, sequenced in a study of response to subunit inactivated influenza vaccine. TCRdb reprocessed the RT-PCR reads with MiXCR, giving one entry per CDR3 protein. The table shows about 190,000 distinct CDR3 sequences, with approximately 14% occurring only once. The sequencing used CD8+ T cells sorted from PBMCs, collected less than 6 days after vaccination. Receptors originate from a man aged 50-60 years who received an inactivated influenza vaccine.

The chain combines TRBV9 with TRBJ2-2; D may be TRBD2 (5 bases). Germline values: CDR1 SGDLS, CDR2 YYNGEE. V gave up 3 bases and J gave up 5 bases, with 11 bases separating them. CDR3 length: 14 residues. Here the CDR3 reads CASSDPGVTGELFF. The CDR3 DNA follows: TGTGCCAGCAGCGACCCCGGGGTTACCGGGGAGCTGTTTTTT.

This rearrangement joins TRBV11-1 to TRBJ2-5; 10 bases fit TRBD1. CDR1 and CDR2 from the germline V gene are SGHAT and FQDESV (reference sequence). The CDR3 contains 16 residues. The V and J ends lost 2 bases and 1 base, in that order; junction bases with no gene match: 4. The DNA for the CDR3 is TGTGCCAGCAGCTTATGGGACAGGGGAAGCCAAGAGACCCAGTACTTC. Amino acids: CASSLWDRGSQETQYF.

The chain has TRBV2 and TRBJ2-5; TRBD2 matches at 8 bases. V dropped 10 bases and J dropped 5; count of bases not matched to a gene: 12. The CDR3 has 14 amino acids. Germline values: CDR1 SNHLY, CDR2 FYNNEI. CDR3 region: CATPTGLAKETQYF. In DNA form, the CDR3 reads TGTGCCACCCCTACAGGACTAGCTAAGGAGACCCAGTACTTC.

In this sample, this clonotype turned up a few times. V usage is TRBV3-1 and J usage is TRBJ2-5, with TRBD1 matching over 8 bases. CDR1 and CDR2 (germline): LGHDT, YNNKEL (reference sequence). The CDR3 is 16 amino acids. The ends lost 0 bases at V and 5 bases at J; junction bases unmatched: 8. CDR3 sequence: CASSQDHPGGMETQYF. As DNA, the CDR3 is TGTGCCAGCAGCCAAGATCATCCAGGGGGCATGGAGACCCAGTACTTC.

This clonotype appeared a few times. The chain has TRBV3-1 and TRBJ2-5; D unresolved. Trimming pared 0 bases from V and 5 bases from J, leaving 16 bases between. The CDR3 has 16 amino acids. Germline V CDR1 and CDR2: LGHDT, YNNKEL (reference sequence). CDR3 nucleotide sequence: TGTGCCAGCAGCCAAGACGACGTCCCAGACCCGGAGACCCAGTACTTC. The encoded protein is CASSQDDVPDPETQYF.

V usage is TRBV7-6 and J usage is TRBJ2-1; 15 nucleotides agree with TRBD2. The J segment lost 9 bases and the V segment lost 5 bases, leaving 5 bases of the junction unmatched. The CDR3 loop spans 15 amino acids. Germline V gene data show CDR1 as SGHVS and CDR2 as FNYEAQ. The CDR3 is CASSLGLAGGIEQFF. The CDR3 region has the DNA TGTGCCAGCAGCCTTGGACTAGCGGGGGGGATTGAGCAGTTCTTC.

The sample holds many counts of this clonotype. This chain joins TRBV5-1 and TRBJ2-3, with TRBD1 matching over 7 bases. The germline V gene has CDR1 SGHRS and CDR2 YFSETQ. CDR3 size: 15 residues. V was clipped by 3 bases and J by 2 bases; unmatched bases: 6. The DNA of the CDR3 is TGCGCCAGCAGCTGGGCCGGGACAGTCACAGATACGCAGTATTTT. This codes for CASSWAGTVTDTQYF.

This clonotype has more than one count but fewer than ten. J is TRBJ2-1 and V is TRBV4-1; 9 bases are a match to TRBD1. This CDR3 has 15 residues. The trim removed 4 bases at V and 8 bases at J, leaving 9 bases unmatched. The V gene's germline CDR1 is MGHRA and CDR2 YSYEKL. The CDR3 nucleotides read TGCGCCAGCAGCCCGGCGGGACAGGGTGCCCATGAGCAGTTCTTC. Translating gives CASSPAGQGAHEQFF.